Below are 14 T cell receptor beta chains sequenced from a single sample in a study of identical twins. TCRdb re-called the 5' RACE reads through MiXCR, storing one row per CDR3 protein. This table has about 690,000 distinct CDR3 sequences, over 5% appearing once. The sequenced material came from naive T cells sorted from blood. The receptors here all came from a man aged 18 to 35 in good health.

The chain uses TRBV7-3 and TRBJ2-1; possible D gene TRBD2, 6 bases. Germline CDR1 and CDR2: SGHTA and FQGTGA. CDR3 length equals 16 residues. Trimming removed 0 bases from V and 0 bases from J, with 9 bases in between. The CDR3 protein is CASSLTGGLSYNEQFF. In DNA form, the CDR3 reads TGTGCCAGCAGCTTAACGGGAGGCCTCTCCTACAATGAGCAGTTCTTC. The full variable domain, with the rest looked up from reference TRBV7-3 and TRBJ2-1, is GAGVSQTPSNKVTEKGKYVELRCDPISGHTALYWYRQSLGQGPEFLIYFQGTGAADDSGLPNDRFFAVRPEGSVSTLKIQRTERGDSAVYLCASSLTGGLSYNEQFFGPGTRLTVL.

There are many counts of this clonotype. This sequence joins TRBV9 and TRBJ2-1; no firm D call. Germline assignment: CDR1 SGDLS and CDR2 YYNGEE. The CDR3 has 15 residues. Trimming removed 0 bases at V and 1 base at J, with 8 bases between. CDR3: CASSVAYGSYNEQFF. The CDR3 DNA is TGTGCCAGCAGCGTAGCTTACGGTTCCTACAATGAGCAGTTCTTC.

The table lists this clonotype with many counts. The chain has TRBV20-1 and TRBJ2-1; TRBD2 matches at 7 bases. The CDR3 has 14 residues. The V and J ends lost 1 base and 4 bases, in that order; junction bases with no gene match: 4. Germline V lookup: CDR1 DFQATT, CDR2 SNEGSKA (reference sequence). CDR3 coding DNA: TGCAGTGCTAGAGCGGGAGGCCTATACAATGAGCAGTTCTTC. Protein product: CSARAGGLYNEQFF.

This clonotype was counted ten times or more. This chain connects TRBV6-5 to TRBJ1-1; 9 bases match TRBD1. The CDR3 is made up of 12 amino acids. Trimming at V came to 5 bases and at J to 12 bases, leaving 7 bases not matched to a gene. Germline CDR1 MNHEY, CDR2 SVGAGI. The CDR3 sequence is CASSTGTGYTFF. The CDR3 DNA is TGTGCCAGCAGTACCGGGACAGGGTATACTTTCTTT.

This clonotype was counted many times. V and J are TRBV15 and TRBJ2-1; perhaps TRBD2 as D (5 bases). Germline CDR1 LNHNV, CDR2 YYDKDF (reference sequence). Deletions cut 5 bases from V and 12 bases from J, with 26 bases between. The CDR3 runs to 16 residues. In nucleotides, the CDR3 is TGTGCCACCAGCGCCCTCACCTCCTCGGGGAAAGGGAGGCAGTTCTTC. Its protein is CATSALTSSGKGRQFF.

The CDR3 bases are TGTGCCAGCAGCCAACCGCCGGGACTAGCCAACTACAATGAGCAGTTCTTC. Translating gives CASSQPPGLANYNEQFF. The rearrangement uses TRBV4-2 and TRBJ2-1; 9 bases are shared with TRBD2. CDR3 length equals 17 residues. The germline V gene encodes CDR1 LGHNA and CDR2 YNFKEQ. Trimming at V came to 2 bases and at J to 3 bases, leaving 8 bases not matched to a gene.

This clonotype was counted a few times. The chain combines TRBV18 with TRBJ2-1, with a possible D match to TRBD1 (7 bases). The CDR3 is 16 residues long. V lost 6 bases and J 4 bases, leaving 19 bases between the germline ends. Per the germline V gene, CDR1 is KGHSH and CDR2 is LQKENI. The CDR3 is CASSYGQEGGYNEQFF. Written as DNA, the CDR3 is TGTGCCAGCTCGTACGGACAGGAAGGAGGGTACAATGAGCAGTTCTTC. Together with reference TRBV18 and TRBJ2-1, the CDR3 gives the full variable domain: NAGVMQNPRHLVRRRGQEARLRCSPMKGHSHVYWYRQLPEEGLKFMVYLQKENIIDESGMPKERFSAEFPKEGPSILRIQQVVRGDSAAYFCASSYGQEGGYNEQFFGPGTRLTVL.

In this sample, this clonotype turned up a few times. J is TRBJ2-3 and V is TRBV9; 11 positions match TRBD2. This CDR3 is built from 15 residues. CDR1 SGDLS and CDR2 YYNGEE come from the germline V gene. Trimming removed 1 base from V and 4 bases from J; junction bases left unmatched: 2. This CDR3 reads CASSVLAGGADTQYF. In DNA form, the CDR3 reads TGTGCCAGCAGCGTACTAGCGGGAGGTGCAGATACGCAGTATTTT.

This clonotype was picked up many times. The chain combines TRBV20-1 with TRBJ1-6, with 7 bases matching TRBD1. V shed 0 bases and J 7 bases; nucleotides not matched to a gene: 6. CDR3 length: 15 amino acids. The germline V gene encodes CDR1 DFQATT and CDR2 SNEGSKA (reference sequence). CDR3 residues: CSARDRGQRNSPLHF. As DNA, the CDR3 is TGCAGTGCTAGAGATAGGGGACAGAGGAATTCACCCCTCCACTTT.

The CDR3 region is CASIRGTYNEQFF. CDR3 nucleotide sequence: TGTGCCAGCATACGCGGGACATACAATGAGCAGTTCTTC. The chain carries TRBV6-1 and TRBJ2-1; the D call may be TRBD1 or TRBD2 (6 bases each). The germline V gene has CDR1 MNHNS and CDR2 SASEGT. Trimming stripped 7 bases from V and 4 bases from J, with 11 bases between. This CDR3 comprises 13 residues.

The chain links TRBV5-1 to TRBJ2-1; 8 nucleotides line up with TRBD2. The germline gives CDR1 SGHRS, CDR2 YFSETQ. After removal of 4 bases from V and 2 bases from J, the junction contained 5 bases not matched to a gene. The CDR3 runs 15 residues. CDR3 bases: TGCGCCAGCAGCCACGGGACTAGAGCCTACAATGAGCAGTTCTTC. Protein sequence: CASSHGTRAYNEQFF.

The chain links TRBV12-3 or TRBV12-4 to TRBJ1-2, with 8 positions matching TRBD1. Trimming cost V 5 bases and J 3 bases; bases outside gene matches: 20. CDR3 length equals 19 residues. The CDR3 protein is CASSPPSRQGIKRDYGYTF. DNA for the CDR3: TGTGCCAGCAGTCCCCCCTCCCGACAGGGGATAAAGAGGGACTATGGCTACACCTTC.

This clonotype has a count of ten or more. This rearrangement joins TRBV10-3 to TRBJ1-2; 9 bases match TRBD1. The CDR3 is 15 residues long. Trimming removed 5 bases from V and 3 bases from J; junction bases left unmatched: 7. Germline-derived CDR1 and CDR2 are ENHRY and SYGVKD. The CDR3 reads CAISNRDRVDYGYTF. Written as DNA, the CDR3 is TGTGCCATCAGTAACCGGGACAGGGTAGACTATGGCTACACCTTC.

This sequence joins TRBV5-1 and TRBJ2-3; 8 bases fit TRBD2. The J segment lost 4 bases and the V segment lost 6 bases, leaving 10 bases of the junction unmatched. CDR1 is SGHRS, CDR2 YFSETQ, per germline. The CDR3 sequence is 15 residues long. As DNA, the CDR3 is TGCGCCAGCAAGGGGGTTAGCGGGATTGCAGATACGCAGTATTTT. Translated, it gives CASKGVSGIADTQYF.